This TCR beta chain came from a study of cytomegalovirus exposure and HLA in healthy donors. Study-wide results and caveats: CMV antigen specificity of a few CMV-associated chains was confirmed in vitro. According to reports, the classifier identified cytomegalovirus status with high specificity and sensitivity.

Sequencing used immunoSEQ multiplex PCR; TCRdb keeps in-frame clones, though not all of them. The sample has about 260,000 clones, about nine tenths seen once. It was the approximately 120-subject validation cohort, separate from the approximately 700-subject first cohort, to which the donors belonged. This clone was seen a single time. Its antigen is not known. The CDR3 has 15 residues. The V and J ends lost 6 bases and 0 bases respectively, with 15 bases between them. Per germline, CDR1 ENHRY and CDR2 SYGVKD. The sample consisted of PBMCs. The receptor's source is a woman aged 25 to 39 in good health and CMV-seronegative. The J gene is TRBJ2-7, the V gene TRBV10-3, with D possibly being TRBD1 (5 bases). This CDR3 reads CAISYGQGISYEQYF. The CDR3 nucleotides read TGTGCCATCAGCTACGGGCAGGGAATCTCCTACGAGCAGTACTTC.